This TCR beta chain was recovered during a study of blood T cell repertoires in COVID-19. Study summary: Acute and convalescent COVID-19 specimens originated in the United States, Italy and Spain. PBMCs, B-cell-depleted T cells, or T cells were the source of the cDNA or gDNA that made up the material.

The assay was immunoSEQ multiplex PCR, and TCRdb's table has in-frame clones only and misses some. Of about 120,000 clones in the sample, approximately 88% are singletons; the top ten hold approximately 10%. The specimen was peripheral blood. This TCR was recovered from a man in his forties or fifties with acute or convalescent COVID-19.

The CDR3: CASSVGDRNYGYTF. DNA for the CDR3: TGTGCCAGCAGCGTAGGGGACAGAAACTATGGCTACACCTTC. V and J are TRBV9 and TRBJ1-2; 7 nucleotides agree with TRBD1. V shed 0 bases and J 2 bases; nucleotides not matched to a gene: 1. Germline values: CDR1 SGDLS, CDR2 YYNGEE. The CDR3 is 14 amino acids.